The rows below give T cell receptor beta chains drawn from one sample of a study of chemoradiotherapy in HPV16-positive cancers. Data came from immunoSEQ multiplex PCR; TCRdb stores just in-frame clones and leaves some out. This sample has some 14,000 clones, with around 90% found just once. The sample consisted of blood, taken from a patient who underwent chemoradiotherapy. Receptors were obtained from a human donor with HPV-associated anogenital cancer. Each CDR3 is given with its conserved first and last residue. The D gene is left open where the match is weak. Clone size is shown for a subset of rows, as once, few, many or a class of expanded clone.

CASSQDVLAGGSYEQYF	TGCGCCAGCAGCCAAGATGTTCTGGCGGGGGGTTCCTACGAGCAGTACTTC	TRBV4-1	TRBJ2-7	TRBD2	.
CASSLTGTGDRRGYTF	TGTGCCAGCAGCTTAACCGGGACAGGTGATCGTCGAGGCTACACCTTC	TRBV7-2	TRBJ1-2	TRBD1	.
CASSIQPQHF	TGTGCCAGTAGTATTCAGCCCCAGCATTTT	TRBV19	TRBJ1-5	.	.
CASGRMNTEAFF	TGCGCCAGCGGGCGGATGAACACTGAAGCTTTCTTT	TRBV4-1	TRBJ1-1	.	.
CASSHGPSSNQPQHF	TGTGCCAGCTCACACGGACCTTCTAGCAATCAGCCCCAGCATTTT	TRBV18	TRBJ1-5	.	.
CAWNLDRVSGNTIYF	TGTGCCTGGAACCTTGACAGGGTCTCTGGAAACACCATATATTTT	TRBV30	TRBJ1-3	TRBD1	.
CASSKRVWGREQYF	TGTGCCAGCAGCAAAAGAGTTTGGGGGCGCGAGCAGTACTTC	TRBV21-1	TRBJ2-7	.	.
CASSPGTGRIYGYTF	TGCGCCAGCAGCCCTGGGACAGGGAGGATCTATGGCTACACCTTC	TRBV4-3	TRBJ1-2	TRBD1	.
CASSLEQGEAKTQYF	TGCGCCAGCAGCTTGGAACAGGGGGAGGCCAAGACCCAGTACTTC	TRBV5-1	TRBJ2-5	TRBD1	.
CASSIDAMVGGATQYF	TGTGCCAGTAGTATAGATGCCATGGTTGGGGGCGCGACCCAGTACTTC	TRBV19	TRBJ2-5	.	.
CASRPENTEAFF	TGTGCCAGCAGACCCGAGAACACTGAAGCTTTCTTT	TRBV2	TRBJ1-1	.	.
CASSSTLRGDRTDTQYF	TGTGCCAGCAGCTCCACCCTAAGAGGGGACCGCACAGATACGCAGTATTTT	TRBV13	TRBJ2-3	.	.
CASSLVGSTDTQYF	TGTGCCAGCAGCTTGGTCGGGAGCACAGATACGCAGTATTTT	TRBV5-4	TRBJ2-3	.	.
CASSWEGAGYGYTF	TGCGCCAGCAGCTGGGAGGGGGCTGGCTATGGCTACACCTTC	TRBV5-1	TRBJ1-2	TRBD1	.
CASSQDQATNEKLFF	TGCGCCAGCAGCCAAGATCAAGCAACTAATGAAAAACTGTTTTTT	TRBV4-1	TRBJ1-4	.	.
CASSKEETGTEAFF	TGTGCCAGCAGCAAAGAGGAGACTGGCACTGAAGCTTTCTTT	TRBV21-1	TRBJ1-1	.	.
CASSLSGTGVGNTIYF	TGTGCCAGCAGTTTATCCGGGACAGGGGTAGGAAACACCATATATTTT	TRBV27	TRBJ1-3	TRBD1	once